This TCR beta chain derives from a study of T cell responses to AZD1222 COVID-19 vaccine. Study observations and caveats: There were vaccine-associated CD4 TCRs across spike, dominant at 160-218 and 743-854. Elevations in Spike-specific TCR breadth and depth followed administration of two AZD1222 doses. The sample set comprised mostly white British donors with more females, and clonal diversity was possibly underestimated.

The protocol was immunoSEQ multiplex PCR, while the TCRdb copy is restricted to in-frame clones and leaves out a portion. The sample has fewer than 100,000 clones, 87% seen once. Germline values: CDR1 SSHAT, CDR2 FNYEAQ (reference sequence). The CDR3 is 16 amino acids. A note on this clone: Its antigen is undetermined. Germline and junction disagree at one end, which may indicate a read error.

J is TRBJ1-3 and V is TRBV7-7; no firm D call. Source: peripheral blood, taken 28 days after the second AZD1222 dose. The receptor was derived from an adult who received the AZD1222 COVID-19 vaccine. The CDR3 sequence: CASSHGPQNSGNTIYF. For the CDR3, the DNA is TGTGCTAGCAGCCATGGGCCGCAAAACTCTGGAAACACCATATATTTT. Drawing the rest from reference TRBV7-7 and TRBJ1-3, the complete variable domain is GAGVSQSPRYKVTKRGQDVTLRCDPISSHATLYWYQQALGQGPEFLTYFNYEAQPDKSGLPSDRFSAERPEGSISTLTIQRTEQRDSAMYRCASSHGPQNSGNTIYFGEGSWLTVV.